The 18 T cell receptor beta chains given below trace back to one sample, sequenced in a study of T cells in Graves' hyperthyroidism and ophthalmopathy (dated by TCRdb to the late 2010s). Library preparation employed multiplex PCR. TCRdb lists the instrument as Illumina HiSeq 2000. TCR beta CDR3 regions were amplified from RNA transcripts. The first round of RT-PCR for the TCR CDR3 was performed with the HTBI primer set and the Qiagen OneStep RT-PCR kit. TCRdb reworked the public reads: Q25 trimming with fastp, MiXCR clone assembly, productive beta chains retained. Each CDR3 protein gets just one entry, which takes the most common genes and DNA from the rows behind it. This sample holds about 280,000 distinct CDR3 sequences; 25% to 30% were observed only once. Clones ranked in the top ten supply about 30% of the sample. The source material was blood. Receptors were obtained from a man between 35 and 55 years old with Graves' hyperthyroidism that later progressed to Graves' ophthalmopathy.

This clonotype was recorded at least ten times. The chain is built from TRBV3-1 and TRBJ1-4, with D possibly being TRBD1 (5 bases). Germline V gene lookup returns CDR1 LGHDT and CDR2 YNNKEL (reference sequence). The CDR3 loop spans 13 amino acids. Trimming shortened V by 4 bases and J by 8 bases, and 11 bases separated the two germline ends. The CDR3 nucleotides read TGTGCCAGCAGCCGCCGGGGCCGGGAAAAACTGTTTTTT. Amino acid sequence: CASSRRGREKLFF.

This clonotype was seen repeatedly, ten times or more. This sequence joins TRBV12-3 or TRBV12-4 and TRBJ1-2; no reliable D call. The CDR3 consists of 13 residues. The V end was cut by 6 bases, the J end by 2 bases, with 10 bases between. CDR3 coding DNA: TGTGCCAGCAGCCAGACCGAAAACTATGGCTACACCTTC. Encoded protein: CASSQTENYGYTF.

At least ten counts were recorded for this clonotype. J is TRBJ1-3 and V is TRBV12-3 or TRBV12-4; a possible D gene is TRBD1 (6 bases). The CDR3 has 14 amino acids. The V end was cut by 4 bases, the J end by 6 bases, with 13 bases between. In DNA form, the CDR3 reads TGTGCCAGCAGTTGGACAGACCCATTAAACACCATATATTTT. Protein: CASSWTDPLNTIYF.

This sequence joins TRBV10-3 and TRBJ2-7, with D possibly being TRBD2 (6 bases). This CDR3 region has 12 residues. V was pared by 6 bases and J by 5 bases, with 11 bases between. Germline values: CDR1 ENHRY, CDR2 SYGVKD. The CDR3 protein is CAIRGLGDEQYF. Written as DNA, the CDR3 is TGTGCCATCAGGGGACTGGGCGACGAGCAGTACTTC.

This clonotype has at least ten counts. This chain links TRBV30 with TRBJ2-5; D is perhaps TRBD2 (6 bases). Germline CDR1 and CDR2: GTSNPN and SVGIG (reference sequence). With 4 bases removed from V and 8 bases from J, the gap between germline ends came to 20 bases. The CDR3 spans 14 residues. The chain's CDR3 is CAWTGDGGVGTQYF. The CDR3 nucleotides read TGTGCCTGGACGGGGGACGGGGGTGTTGGAACCCAGTACTTC.

This clonotype was detected ten times or more. The V and J genes are TRBV4-1 and TRBJ1-2, with TRBD1 as a possible D gene (5 bases). This CDR3 has 18 amino acids. Trimming cost V 5 bases and J 4 bases, with 26 bases left between them. CDR1 is MGHRA, CDR2 YSYEKL, per germline. CDR3 region: CASSKYRSGAADVYGYTF. The DNA of the CDR3 is TGCGCCAGCAGCAAATATAGGAGCGGGGCGGCGGATGTCTATGGCTACACCTTC.

This clonotype has ten or more counts. This sequence joins TRBV12-3 or TRBV12-4 and TRBJ1-2, with a tentative D call TRBD1 (5 bases). This CDR3 region has 13 residues. Trimming took 8 bases from V and 3 from J, leaving 13 bases between them. This CDR3 is CASPSGRDYGYTF. As DNA, the CDR3 is TGTGCCAGCCCGTCGGGCAGGGACTATGGCTACACCTTC.

The CDR3 nucleotides read TGTGCCAGCTCCCACTCGAACACTGAAGCTTTCTTT. Amino acids: CASSHSNTEAFF. The chain links TRBV12-3 or TRBV12-4 to TRBJ1-1, with no clear D. The CDR3 consists of 12 residues. V lost 8 bases to trimming and J lost 1 base, with 8 bases between them.

This clonotype was seen ten or more times. For the CDR3, the DNA is TGTGCCAGCAGCCAAGGACTCTCTGGAAACACCATATATTTT. Amino acid sequence: CASSQGLSGNTIYF. The rearrangement links TRBV3-1 to TRBJ1-3; D not certain. Per the germline V gene, CDR1 is LGHDT and CDR2 is YNNKEL (reference sequence). Trimming removed 1 base from V and 0 bases from J, with 4 bases in between. The CDR3 is 14 amino acids.

This chain links TRBV5-6 with TRBJ1-5; D uncertain. Between the trimmed V and J ends, which lost 3 bases and 3 bases, there was a span of 10 bases. The CDR3 sequence is 14 residues long. Germline V gives CDR1 SGHDT, CDR2 YYEEEE. The CDR3 DNA is TGTGCCAGCAGCTCGTCCAGGCACAATCAGCCCCAGCATTTT. Translating it yields CASSSSRHNQPQHF.

This clonotype was found many times. The genes are TRBV6-5 and TRBJ1-1; D not certain. This CDR3 comprises 15 residues. Germline loops: CDR1 MNHEY, CDR2 SVGAGI. Trimming left V 4 bases short and J 4 bases short, with 16 bases between. DNA for the CDR3: TGTGCCAGCAGTTTTGGCAGGTTATTTGGCACTGAAGCTTTCTTT. It yields the protein CASSFGRLFGTEAFF.

In this sample, this clonotype turned up many times. The chain joins TRBV5-1 to TRBJ1-2; D might be TRBD1 (5 bases). Germline values: CDR1 SGHRS, CDR2 YFSETQ. Between the trimmed V and J ends, which lost 0 bases and 10 bases, there was a span of 10 bases. CDR3 length: 12 amino acids. DNA for the CDR3: TGCGCCAGCAGCTTGGGCAGGGCAAACTACACCTTC. Protein sequence: CASSLGRANYTF.

V is TRBV29-1 and J is TRBJ2-5, with TRBD2 as a possible D gene (5 bases). CDR1 is SQVTM and CDR2 is ANQGSEA in the germline V gene. V gave up 6 bases and J gave up 1 base, with 12 bases separating them. The CDR3 has 13 residues. The CDR3 DNA follows: TGCAGCGTGGGAGAACGGGCCCAAGAGACCCAGTACTTC. Its translation is CSVGERAQETQYF.

This clonotype was counted many times. V is TRBV27 and J is TRBJ1-1; maybe TRBD1 (6 bases). This CDR3 has 14 amino acids. V lost 7 bases and J lost 1, with 13 bases in between. Germline CDR1 and CDR2: MNHEY and SMNVEV (reference sequence). The CDR3 bases are TGTGCCAGCAAGGGGGTGGGTCCGAACACTGAAGCTTTCTTT. Residues: CASKGVGPNTEAFF.

This clonotype was detected ten times or more. V is TRBV25-1 and J is TRBJ2-2; D gene unclear. The V and J ends lost 7 bases and 6 bases respectively, with 18 bases between them. Germline CDR1 reads MGHDK; CDR2 reads SYGVNS. This CDR3 comprises 15 residues. The CDR3 protein is CASTGTGVSPGELFF. Written as DNA, the CDR3 is TGTGCCAGCACGGGTACTGGGGTCAGTCCCGGGGAGCTGTTTTTT.

This clonotype was observed at least ten times. The rearrangement joins TRBV11-2 to TRBJ1-3; TRBD1 agrees at 11 bases. V was pared by 4 bases and J by 4 bases, with 12 bases of the junction left unmatched. The CDR3 is 18 residues long. Germline V gene data show CDR1 as SGHAT and CDR2 as FQNNGV. The CDR3 region has the DNA TGTGCCAGCAGCTCAACCTCAGGACAGGGGGCTTCAGGAAACACCATATATTTT. Its protein product is CASSSTSGQGASGNTIYF.

This clonotype appeared many times. The V and J genes are TRBV12-3 or TRBV12-4 and TRBJ2-2, with 10 bases identical to TRBD2. V lost 8 bases, J lost 4 bases, and 4 bases stayed unmatched. The CDR3 covers 14 residues. The chain's CDR3 is CASATSGFTGELFF. The CDR3 DNA follows: TGTGCCAGCGCGACTAGCGGGTTCACCGGGGAGCTGTTTTTT.

This clonotype was seen ten or more times. CDR3 loop: CSSARSPGEAFF. For the CDR3, the DNA is TGCAGTTCAGCCCGGAGTCCCGGTGAAGCTTTCTTT. V is TRBV20-1 and J is TRBJ1-1; D gene ambiguous. Per germline, CDR1 DFQATT and CDR2 SNEGSKA (reference sequence). V gave up 8 bases and J gave up 7 bases, with 17 bases separating them. CDR3 length: 12 amino acids.